A single sample is the source of the 11 T cell receptor beta chains below, sequenced in a study of blood T cells in healthy people across ages. It was with a sample-barcoded 5' primer and a J-beta primer mix that a second PCR of roughly 7 to 12 cycles was run. From the 5' RACE reads, TCRdb called clonotypes with MiXCR, one entry per CDR3 protein. The sample lists 550,000 to 700,000 distinct CDR3 sequences; 27% were seen once. The specimen sequenced was blood. These receptor sequences come from an older woman in good health.

The chain combines TRBV20-1 with TRBJ1-1; no clear D gene. CDR1 and CDR2 (germline): DFQATT, SNEGSKA (reference sequence). This CDR3 spans 13 amino acids. Trimming removed 5 bases at V and 0 bases at J, with 10 bases between. The CDR3 sequence: CSAGAFMNTEAFF. CDR3 coding DNA: TGCAGTGCTGGAGCGTTTATGAACACTGAAGCTTTCTTT.

In this sample, this clonotype turned up a few times. The genes are TRBV10-3 and TRBJ1-2; no definite D call. This CDR3 comprises 14 residues. Trimming took 5 bases from V and 3 from J, leaving 13 bases between them. The V gene's germline CDR1 is ENHRY and CDR2 SYGVKD. CDR3 protein: CAISSFEGYYGYTF. CDR3 in DNA: TGTGCCATCAGTTCCTTTGAGGGATACTATGGCTACACCTTC.

The CDR3 protein is CASSLWWETNTEAFF. The DNA of the CDR3 is TGTGCCAGCAGCTTATGGTGGGAAACGAACACTGAAGCTTTCTTT. The gene calls are TRBV7-2 and TRBJ1-1; D is unclear. The CDR3 loop spans 15 amino acids. CDR1 and CDR2 from the germline V gene are SGHTA and FQGNSA. V was clipped by 2 bases and J by 1 base, with 11 bases between them.

In this sample, this clonotype turned up a few times. The chain links TRBV9 to TRBJ1-4; D unresolved. The CDR3 loop spans 13 amino acids. V lost 0 bases and J 8 bases, leaving 8 bases between the germline ends. CDR1 is SGDLS, CDR2 YYNGEE, per germline. CDR3 sequence (DNA): TGTGCCAGCAGCGTAGGGAGTGCCGAAAAACTGTTTTTT. Its protein is CASSVGSAEKLFF.

The rearrangement uses TRBV25-1 and TRBJ1-4; TRBD1 is a possible D gene (5 bases). Germline-derived CDR1 and CDR2 are MGHDK and SYGVNS. Trimming left V 8 bases short and J 6 bases short, with 19 bases between. The CDR3 contains 15 residues. The CDR3 nucleotides read TGTGCCAGCGGTATACCGGGACGAGACGATGAAAAACTGTTTTTT. This translates into CASGIPGRDDEKLFF. Using reference TRBV25-1 and TRBJ1-4 for the parts outside the CDR3, the full variable domain is EADIYQTPRYLVIGTGKKITLECSQTMGHDKMYWYQQDPGMELHLIHYSYGVNSTEKGDLSSESTVSRIRTEHFPLTLESARPSHTSQYLCASGIPGRDDEKLFFGSGTQLSVL.

The chain links TRBV29-1 to TRBJ1-1; no firm D call. Trimming shortened V by 2 bases and J by 4 bases, and 17 bases separated the two germline ends. Germline-derived CDR1 and CDR2 are SQVTM and ANQGSEA. CDR3 length equals 15 residues. The CDR3 DNA sequence: TGCAGCGTTGAACGTTATGGCGGAATTGGCACTGAAGCTTTCTTT. Translation gives CSVERYGGIGTEAFF.

V is TRBV20-1 and J is TRBJ2-7; 7 bases fit TRBD2. Per the germline V gene, CDR1 is DFQATT and CDR2 is SNEGSKA (reference sequence). CDR3 length equals 15 residues. V gave up 4 bases and J gave up 4 bases; unmatched junction bases: 13. DNA of the CDR3: TGCAGTGCTACCGGCGGGGAGGGACTGCGATACGAGCAGTACTTC. Protein: CSATGGEGLRYEQYF.

The rearrangement links TRBV4-3 to TRBJ2-7; the D is unclear. CDR3 length: 13 residues. V was pared by 1 base and J by 2 bases, with 6 bases between. Germline V gene lookup returns CDR1 LGHNA and CDR2 YSLEER. CDR3 bases: TGCGCCAGCAGCCAAGCGCCAGCCTACGAGCAGTACTTC. Its translation is CASSQAPAYEQYF.

This clonotype was detected only a few times. One junction end does not reproduce the germline sequence, and a read error may be involved. The chain uses TRBV4-3 and TRBJ1-4; D gene unclear. The germline V gene has CDR1 LGHNA and CDR2 YSLEER. The CDR3 totals 16 residues. The CDR3 reads CASGQEGEQNNEKLFF. CDR3 DNA sequence: TGCGCCAGCGGCCAAGAAGGAGAACAGAACAATGAAAAACTGTTTTTT.

This clonotype was seen at least ten times. The chain employs TRBV12-3 or TRBV12-4 and TRBJ2-5; maybe TRBD1 (5 bases). V was pared by 5 bases and J by 8 bases, with 12 bases between. There are 12 residues in the CDR3. The CDR3 sequence is CASSRTSQTQYF. The CDR3 DNA is TGTGCCAGCAGTCGGACATCCCAAACCCAGTACTTC.

V and J are TRBV24-1 and TRBJ1-5; D is possibly TRBD1 (5 bases). CDR3 size: 14 residues. Germline values: CDR1 KGHDR, CDR2 SFDVKD. V was pared by 3 bases and J by 2 bases, with 7 bases between. The CDR3 loop is CATSDGGGNQPQHF. DNA of the CDR3: TGTGCCACCAGTGATGGGGGAGGCAATCAGCCCCAGCATTTT.